This is a list of T cell receptor beta chains from one sample in a study of radiation and T cells in renal cell carcinoma. Sequencing used immunoSEQ multiplex PCR; TCRdb keeps in-frame clones, though not all of them. The data show more than 140,000 clones, over 65% seen once. The sequencing used blood, collected from a patient whose treatment included radiotherapy and nephrectomy. The receptors come from a woman aged 45-65 years with renal cell carcinoma. Each CDR3 is given with its conserved first and last residue. Each record gives: CDR3 length, J gene, clone size, V gene, D gene, CDR3 protein, CDR3 DNA. The D gene is left open where the match is weak. Where a row states a size, it is once, few, many or the class of an expanded clone; other rows omit it.

>15|TRBJ2-2|NA|TRBV7-2|TRBD2
CASSRSGGAAGELFF
TGTGCCAGCAGCCGGAGCGGGGGGGCCGCCGGGGAGCTGTTTTTT
>15|TRBJ2-2|NA|TRBV6-5|NA
CASSYSQVNTGELFF
TGTGCCAGCAGTTACTCCCAGGTTAACACCGGGGAGCTGTTTTTT
>14|TRBJ1-1|few|TRBV10-3|NA
CAISTGDGNTEAFF
TGTGCCATCAGTACGGGGGACGGCAACACTGAAGCTTTCTTT
>11|TRBJ2-5|NA|TRBV2|NA
CASKIQETQYF
TGTGCCAGCAAAATCCAAGAGACCCAGTACTTC
>14|TRBJ2-7|NA|TRBV4-2|NA
CASSQPIQRYEQYF
TGTGCCAGCAGCCAACCGATCCAGCGGTACGAGCAGTACTTC
>15|TRBJ2-1|NA|TRBV6-5|TRBD1
CASSYFADRGNEQFF
TGTGCCAGCAGTTACTTCGCGGACAGGGGGAATGAGCAGTTCTTC
>14|TRBJ1-1|NA|TRBV6-5|TRBD1
CASSYQQGKTEAFF
TGTGCCAGCAGTTATCAACAGGGGAAGACTGAAGCTTTCTTT
>15|TRBJ2-1|NA|TRBV5-1|TRBD2
CASRTLADSYNEQFF
TGCGCCAGCAGAACACTAGCGGATTCCTACAATGAGCAGTTCTTC
>14|TRBJ2-7|NA|TRBV7-2|NA
CASSLAGGPYEQYF
TGTGCCAGCAGCTTAGCGGGGGGCCCCTACGAGCAGTACTTC
>12|TRBJ2-3|NA|TRBV6-4|NA
CASSAGEDTQYF
TGTGCCAGCAGTGCGGGGGAAGATACGCAGTATTTT
>15|TRBJ1-4|NA|TRBV2|TRBD1
CATSGQGQGSEKLFF
TGTGCCACCTCCGGGCAGGGACAGGGCTCTGAAAAACTGTTTTTT
>13|TRBJ2-2|NA|TRBV6-1|NA
CASTTGRTGELFF
TGTGCCAGCACTACCGGGCGGACCGGGGAGCTGTTTTTT
>16|TRBJ1-2|NA|TRBV5-4|TRBD1
CASSTGRAGGFYGYTF
TGTGCCAGCAGCACGGGGAGGGCAGGGGGATTCTATGGCTACACCTTC
>12|TRBJ2-1|NA|TRBV6-6|NA
CASSSQVNEQFF
TGTGCCAGCAGTTCCCAGGTGAATGAGCAGTTCTTC
>14|TRBJ2-7|once|TRBV5-6|TRBD1
CASKTGTGSYEQYF
TGTGCCAGCAAAACCGGGACAGGCTCCTACGAGCAGTACTTC
>13|TRBJ2-7|NA|TRBV10-2|NA
CASSGQGTGEQYF
TGCGCCAGCAGTGGTCAGGGCACCGGGGAGCAGTACTTC
>15|TRBJ2-7|NA|TRBV7-2|NA
CASSAGQILVYEQYF
TGTGCCAGCAGCGCCGGACAGATCCTAGTCTACGAGCAGTACTTC
>11|TRBJ2-1|NA|TRBV2|NA
CASSVRTEQFF
TGTGCCAGCAGTGTCCGGACTGAGCAGTTCTTC
>16|TRBJ2-7|NA|TRBV6-1|TRBD2
CASSGGASGTPYEQYF
TGTGCCAGCAGTGGGGGGGCTAGCGGGACCCCCTACGAGCAGTACTTC
>15|TRBJ1-2|NA|TRBV10-3|NA
CAISESGLQGYGYTF
TGTGCCATCAGTGAGTCTGGTTTGCAGGGCTATGGCTACACCTTC
>15|TRBJ2-7|few|TRBV4-1|TRBD2
CASRARTSAFYEQYF
TGCGCCAGCAGGGCCCGGACTAGCGCGTTCTACGAGCAGTACTTC
>14|TRBJ1-6|NA|TRBV30|NA
CAWSPRYNNSPLHF
TGTGCCTGGAGTCCCAGGTACAATAATTCACCCCTCCACTTT
>14|TRBJ1-5|NA|TRBV5-8|NA
CASSFGGLNQPQHF
TGTGCCAGCAGCTTTGGCGGCCTCAATCAGCCCCAGCATTTT
>15|TRBJ1-4|NA|TRBV5-1|NA
CAKATSRSTNEKLFF
TGCGCCAAAGCCACAAGCAGGTCGACTAATGAAAAACTGTTTTTT
>15|TRBJ2-3|NA|TRBV5-6|NA
CASVGRGGTTDTQYF
TGTGCCAGCGTCGGGAGAGGGGGGACCACAGATACGCAGTATTTT
>15|TRBJ1-3|once|TRBV7-2|NA
CASNAGEPGGNTIYF
TGTGCCAGCAATGCGGGCGAGCCGGGAGGAAACACCATATATTTT
>15|TRBJ2-4|NA|TRBV9|NA
CASSVSGRGKNIQYF
TGTGCCAGCAGCGTTTCGGGGAGAGGGAAAAACATTCAGTACTTC
>13|TRBJ2-7|NA|TRBV30|NA
CAWEVARPYEQYF
TGTGCCTGGGAGGTAGCGAGGCCCTACGAGCAGTACTTC
>12|TRBJ1-2|NA|TRBV9|NA
CASSEPGLGYTF
TGTGCCAGCAGTGAGCCCGGGCTCGGCTACACCTTC
>15|TRBJ2-5|NA|TRBV4-2|TRBD1
CASSQETGATETQYF
TGTGCCAGCAGCCAGGAGACAGGGGCGACAGAGACCCAGTACTTC